Below, 18 T cell receptor beta chains from the same sample are listed, as sequenced in a study of human T cells and chemical hapten exposure. A single record per CDR3 protein comes from TCRdb applying MiXCR to the RACE reads. The sample lists roughly 90,000 distinct CDR3 sequences; approximately 10% were seen once. Described time point: patch test 3, about 24 weeks after DPC sensitization. Treatment: therapeutic diphenylcyclopropenone sensitization with weekly scalp DPC. The specimen was whole blood, collected in connection with sensitization to the hapten diphenylcyclopropenone (DPC). The receptors come from a woman in her 30s with alopecia areata. Some clones in this sample may be carry-over from other donors' samples.

This clonotype occurred many times. The chain couples TRBV3-1 to TRBJ1-5, with D uncertain. Germline V gene sequence: CDR1 LGHDT, CDR2 YNNKEL (reference sequence). V was cut by 0 bases and J by 7 bases, with 7 bases left in between. CDR3 length: 13 amino acids. The CDR3 region has the DNA TGTGCCAGCAGCCAAGATATACGGCAGCCCCAGCATTTT. Its translation is CASSQDIRQPQHF.

This clonotype was counted at least ten times. The chain is built from TRBV28 and TRBJ1-2; 9 bases are shared with TRBD1. CDR3 size: 15 residues. The germline CDR1 and CDR2 sequences are MDHEN and SYDVKM. V lost 6 bases and J lost 3; bases outside the gene matches: 8. The CDR3, as DNA: TGTGCCAGCAGACGAAAATGGGACAGGGACTATGGCTACACCTTC. It encodes CASRRKWDRDYGYTF.

This chain links TRBV3-1 with TRBJ2-3, with TRBD2 matching 10 bases. Trimming took 6 bases from V and 2 from J; bases not matched to a gene: 8. CDR3 length: 16 amino acids. Germline CDR1 LGHDT, CDR2 YNNKEL (reference sequence). The DNA for the CDR3 is TGTGCCAGCAGGAGCCTAGCGGGAGCAGCCACAGATACGCAGTATTTT. Translation gives CASRSLAGAATDTQYF.

This clonotype was seen many times. CDR3 coding DNA: TGTGCCAGCAGTTACCTAGCGGGAGGCACAGATACGCAGTATTTT. This gives the protein CASSYLAGGTDTQYF. The chain combines TRBV12-3 or TRBV12-4 with TRBJ2-3, with TRBD2 matching 10 bases. The trim removed 4 bases at V and 1 base at J, leaving 2 bases unmatched. The CDR3 has 15 amino acids.

The V call is TRBV9, the J call TRBJ1-2; D uncertain. This CDR3 is built from 14 residues. Trimming removed 0 bases at V and 4 bases at J, with 10 bases between. CDR1 is SGDLS, CDR2 YYNGEE, per germline. The chain's CDR3 is CASSVEEQTYGYTF. In DNA form, the CDR3 reads TGTGCCAGCAGCGTAGAAGAGCAGACCTATGGCTACACCTTC.

This clonotype was counted only a few times. The chain links TRBV28 to TRBJ2-2; 9 bases map to TRBD1. The CDR3 has 13 amino acids. V gave up 8 bases and J gave up 5 bases; unmatched junction bases: 3. CDR1 and CDR2 from the germline V gene are MDHEN and SYDVKM. CDR3 DNA: TGTGCCAGCCGGACAGGGGTGACCGGGGAGCTGTTTTTT. Translation gives CASRTGVTGELFF.

This clonotype was seen repeatedly, ten times or more. The chain links TRBV20-1 to TRBJ1-5; possible D gene TRBD1, 6 bases. The ends were cut back, 3 bases at V and 7 bases at J, with 13 bases in the middle. CDR1 and CDR2 from the germline V gene are DFQATT and SNEGSKA (reference sequence). The CDR3 consists of 13 residues. CDR3 nucleotide sequence: TGCAGTGCTAGGGACCTTACAGGGCAGCCCCAGCATTTT. Amino acids: CSARDLTGQPQHF.

This clonotype was picked up many times. The chain is built from TRBV2 and TRBJ2-2; D ambiguous. The CDR3 covers 15 residues. Germline V gene lookup returns CDR1 SNHLY and CDR2 FYNNEI. Deletions cut 4 bases from V and 3 bases from J, with 12 bases between. As DNA, the CDR3 is TGTGCCAGCAGTGGAGAAGGGTCGGACACCGGGGAGCTGTTTTTT. Translating gives CASSGEGSDTGELFF.

V is TRBV7-2 and J is TRBJ2-3, with D possibly being TRBD2 (5 bases). The length of the CDR3 is 18 residues. Trimming removed 1 base at V and 4 bases at J, with 21 bases between. Germline CDR1 reads SGHTA; CDR2 reads FQGNSA. CDR3 residues: CASSLDGVGRGTADTQYF. CDR3 bases: TGTGCCAGCAGCTTAGACGGGGTGGGCCGTGGAACTGCAGATACGCAGTATTTT.

This clonotype was picked up many times. This chain joins TRBV14 and TRBJ1-2; D might be TRBD1 (5 bases). Trimming took 4 bases from V and 2 from J, leaving 14 bases between them. This CDR3 contains 15 residues. Germline values: CDR1 SGHDN, CDR2 FVKESK. In DNA, the CDR3 is TGTGCCAGCAGCCCGACGGGGGGTTGGAACTATGGCTACACCTTC. This translates into CASSPTGGWNYGYTF.

This clonotype showed up many times. This chain connects TRBV20-1 to TRBJ1-2; D is possibly TRBD1 (6 bases). The CDR3 loop spans 14 amino acids. Germline values: CDR1 DFQATT, CDR2 SNEGSKA (reference sequence). V lost 6 bases, J lost 4 bases, and 18 bases lay in between. The CDR3 DNA is TGCAGTGCCATGAGACAGGAGATCACCTATGGCTACACCTTC. This gives the protein CSAMRQEITYGYTF.

In this sample, this clonotype turned up many times. The chain couples TRBV20-1 to TRBJ2-5; D is ambiguous. The CDR3 has 13 residues. The germline V gene encodes CDR1 DFQATT and CDR2 SNEGSKA (reference sequence). CDR3 DNA: TGCAGCCCGACCGGACCACTCCAAGAGACCCAGTACTTC. It codes for CSPTGPLQETQYF.

In its sample, this clonotype was seen a few times. CDR3: CATSDSGEQYNEQFF. In DNA, the CDR3 is TGTGCCACCAGTGATTCGGGGGAACAATACAATGAGCAGTTCTTC. V and J are TRBV24-1 and TRBJ2-1; D is perhaps TRBD2 (6 bases). The CDR3 is 15 residues long. The germline CDR1 and CDR2 sequences are KGHDR and SFDVKD. V lost 2 bases and J 4 bases, leaving 11 bases between the germline ends.

Many counts were recorded for this clonotype. V and J are TRBV3-1 and TRBJ2-7; D gene uncertain. Germline V lookup: CDR1 LGHDT, CDR2 YNNKEL (reference sequence). V lost 0 bases to trimming and J lost 7 bases, with 7 bases between them. The CDR3 runs 12 residues. CDR3 region: CASSQEPREQYF. CDR3 DNA sequence: TGTGCCAGCAGCCAAGAGCCCAGGGAGCAGTACTTC.

This clonotype was recorded at least ten times. The V gene is TRBV29-1, the J gene TRBJ1-2; D perhaps matches TRBD1 (5 bases). V gave up 8 bases and J gave up 3 bases, with 16 bases separating them. The CDR3 has 13 amino acids. CDR1 is SQVTM and CDR2 is ANQGSEA in the germline V gene. This CDR3 is CSSVGGRDYGYTF. The DNA of the CDR3 is TGCAGCTCGGTGGGGGGACGCGACTATGGCTACACCTTC.

The chain links TRBV29-1 to TRBJ2-3; D gene unclear. The CDR3 contains 14 residues. Germline CDR1 is SQVTM and CDR2 is ANQGSEA. The V gene lost 4 bases and the J gene lost 1 base, with 12 bases spanning the gap. DNA of the CDR3: TGCAGCGTTGTACTCGCGACCCGCACAGATACGCAGTATTTT. Its translation: CSVVLATRTDTQYF.

This clonotype occurred many times. This sequence joins TRBV28 and TRBJ2-1; D not certain. V was cut by 5 bases and J by 8 bases, with 7 bases left in between. CDR3 length equals 11 residues. The germline V gene has CDR1 MDHEN and CDR2 SYDVKM. The CDR3 DNA follows: TGTGCCAGCAGTGTCCTGGATGAGCAGTTCTTC. Residues: CASSVLDEQFF.

The DNA for the CDR3 is TGCGCCAGCAGGGGACTAGCGGGGGAGCCAAGGTCGGAGACCCAGTACTTC. Amino acids: CASRGLAGEPRSETQYF. The chain carries TRBV4-1 and TRBJ2-5, with TRBD2 matching 14 bases. The germline V gene encodes CDR1 MGHRA and CDR2 YSYEKL. CDR3 size: 17 residues. Trimming removed 6 bases from V and 5 bases from J; junction bases left unmatched: 11.